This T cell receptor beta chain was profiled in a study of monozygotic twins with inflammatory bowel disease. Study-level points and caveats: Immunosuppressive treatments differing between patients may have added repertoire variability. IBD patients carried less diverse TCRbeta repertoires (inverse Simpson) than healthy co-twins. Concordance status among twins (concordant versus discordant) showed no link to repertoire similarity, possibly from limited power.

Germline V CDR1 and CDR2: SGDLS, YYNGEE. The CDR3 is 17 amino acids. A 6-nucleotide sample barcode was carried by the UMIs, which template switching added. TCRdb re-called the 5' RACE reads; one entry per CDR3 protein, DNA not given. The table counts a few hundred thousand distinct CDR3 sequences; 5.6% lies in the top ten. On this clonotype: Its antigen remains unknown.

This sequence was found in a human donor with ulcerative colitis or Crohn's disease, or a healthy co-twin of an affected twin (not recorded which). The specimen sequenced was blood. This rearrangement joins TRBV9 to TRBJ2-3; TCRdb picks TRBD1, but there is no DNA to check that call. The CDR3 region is CASSKTQGGSSTDTQYF.